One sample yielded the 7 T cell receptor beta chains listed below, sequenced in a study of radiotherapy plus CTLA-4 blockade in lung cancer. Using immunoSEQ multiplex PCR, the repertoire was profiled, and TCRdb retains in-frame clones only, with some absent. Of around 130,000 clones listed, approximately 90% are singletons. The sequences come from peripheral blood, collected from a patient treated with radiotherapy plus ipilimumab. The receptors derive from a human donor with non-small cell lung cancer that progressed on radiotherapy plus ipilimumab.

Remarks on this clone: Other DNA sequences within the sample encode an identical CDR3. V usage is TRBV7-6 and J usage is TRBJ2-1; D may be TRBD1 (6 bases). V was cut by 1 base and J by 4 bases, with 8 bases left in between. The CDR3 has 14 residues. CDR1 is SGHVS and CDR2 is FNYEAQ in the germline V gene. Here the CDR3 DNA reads TGTGCCAGCAGCTTAGGGGGGCTTTACAATGAGCAGTTCTTC. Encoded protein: CASSLGGLYNEQFF.

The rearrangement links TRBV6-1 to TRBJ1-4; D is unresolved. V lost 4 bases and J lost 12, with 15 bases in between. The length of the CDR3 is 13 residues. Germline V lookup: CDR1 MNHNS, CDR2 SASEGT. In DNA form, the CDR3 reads TGTGCCAGCAGTGGGGCCCCAGCGGGTGAACTGTTTTTT. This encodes CASSGAPAGELFF.

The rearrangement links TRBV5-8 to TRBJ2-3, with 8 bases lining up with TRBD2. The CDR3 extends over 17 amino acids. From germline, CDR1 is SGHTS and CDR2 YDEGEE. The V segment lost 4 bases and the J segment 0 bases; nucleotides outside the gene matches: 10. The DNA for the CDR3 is TGTGCCAGCAGCCTCCTCCGATTAGCGGGAAGCACAGATACGCAGTATTTT. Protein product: CASSLLRLAGSTDTQYF.

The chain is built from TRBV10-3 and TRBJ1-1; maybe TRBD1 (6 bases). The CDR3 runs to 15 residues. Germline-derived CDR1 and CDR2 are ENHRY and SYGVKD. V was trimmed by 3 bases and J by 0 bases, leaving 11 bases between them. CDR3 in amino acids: CAISDRGALNTEAFF. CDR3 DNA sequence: TGTGCCATCAGTGACAGGGGCGCCTTGAACACTGAAGCTTTCTTT.

The CDR3 region is CASTRDGNNEQFF. In nucleotides, the CDR3 is TGTGCCAGCACCAGGGACGGAAACAATGAGCAGTTCTTC. V and J are TRBV6-5 and TRBJ2-1; tentatively, D is TRBD1 or TRBD2 (5 bases each). Trimming left V 7 bases short and J 5 bases short, with 12 bases between. In germline, CDR1 is MNHEY, CDR2 SVGAGI. The CDR3 has 13 residues.

As DNA, the CDR3 is TGTGCCAGCAGCCCGACCGAGGGGGGAGGTGGCTACACCTTC. Encoded protein: CASSPTEGGGGYTF. V gene TRBV9 combines with J gene TRBJ1-2, with TRBD1 as a possible D gene (6 bases). Germline assignment: CDR1 SGDLS and CDR2 YYNGEE. The CDR3 runs to 14 residues. Trimming took 4 bases from V and 7 from J, leaving 17 bases between them.

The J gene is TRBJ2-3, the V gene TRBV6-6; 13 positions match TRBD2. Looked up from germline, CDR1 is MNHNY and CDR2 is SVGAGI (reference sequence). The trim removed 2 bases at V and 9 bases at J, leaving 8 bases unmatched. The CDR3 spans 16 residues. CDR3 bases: TGTGCCAGCAGTTACCCGGGGACTAGCGGGAAGGGAACGCAGTATTTT. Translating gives CASSYPGTSGKGTQYF.